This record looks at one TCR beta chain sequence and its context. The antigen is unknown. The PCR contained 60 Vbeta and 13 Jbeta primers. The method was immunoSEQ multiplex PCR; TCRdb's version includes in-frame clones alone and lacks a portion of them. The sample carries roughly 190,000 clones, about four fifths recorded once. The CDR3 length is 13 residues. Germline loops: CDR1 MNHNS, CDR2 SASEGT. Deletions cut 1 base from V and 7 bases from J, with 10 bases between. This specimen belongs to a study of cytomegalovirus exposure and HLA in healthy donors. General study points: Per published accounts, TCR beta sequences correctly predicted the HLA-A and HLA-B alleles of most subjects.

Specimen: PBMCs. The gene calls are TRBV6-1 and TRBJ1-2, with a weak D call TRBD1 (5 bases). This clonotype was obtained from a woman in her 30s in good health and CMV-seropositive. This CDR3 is CASSEEWGRGYTF. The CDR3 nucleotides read TGTGCCAGCAGTGAAGAATGGGGCCGTGGCTACACCTTC.